The 8 T cell receptor beta chains given below trace back to one sample, sequenced in a study of naive and memory T cell subsets. Two oligonucleotides, mixed equimolar, formed the beta constant-region primer covering TRBC1 and TRBC2. TCRdb re-analysed the UMI-ligation and nested PCR reads in MiXCR, keeping a single row per CDR3 protein. The sample lists 120,000 to 150,000 distinct CDR3 sequences; approximately 15% were seen once. Sequenced sample: naive CD4+ T cells from blood. The source of these receptors is a human donor in good health.

V usage is TRBV5-4 and J usage is TRBJ1-2; the match to TRBD1 covers 7 bases. CDR1 and CDR2 from the germline V gene are SGHNT and YYREEE (reference sequence). V lost 4 bases and J lost 7; bases outside the gene matches: 13. There are 15 residues in the CDR3. This chain's CDR3 is CASSLGQSGFGGYTF. CDR3 nucleotide sequence: TGTGCCAGCAGCCTGGGACAGTCCGGATTCGGTGGCTACACCTTC.

This clonotype has more than one count but fewer than ten. The J gene is TRBJ2-3, the V gene TRBV29-1, with D tentatively TRBD2 (7 bases). Trimming took off 4 bases at V and 1 base at J, with 12 bases between the two ends. The CDR3 spans 14 residues. Per germline, CDR1 SQVTM and CDR2 ANQGSEA. CDR3 nucleotide sequence: TGCAGCGTTGCAACGCGGGGGCGCACAGATACGCAGTATTTT. As protein: CSVATRGRTDTQYF.

This clonotype appeared a few times. This chain uses TRBV20-1 with TRBJ1-5; the match to TRBD1 covers 7 bases. There are 13 residues in the CDR3. V shed 4 bases and J 9 bases; nucleotides not matched to a gene: 9. From germline, CDR1 is DFQATT and CDR2 SNEGSKA (reference sequence). In DNA form, the CDR3 reads TGCAGTGCTACAGGGGGGGGGTTACCGCCCCAGCATTTT. Protein sequence: CSATGGGLPPQHF.

This clonotype turned up a few times. This sequence joins TRBV30 and TRBJ2-7; possibly TRBD2 for D (6 bases). The CDR3 runs 13 residues. The ends were cut back, 0 bases at V and 3 bases at J, with 9 bases in the middle. Germline V gene data show CDR1 as GTSNPN and CDR2 as SVGIG (reference sequence). The CDR3 loop reads CAWSVQEGYEQYF. The DNA for the CDR3 is TGTGCCTGGAGTGTACAGGAGGGCTACGAGCAGTACTTC.

This clonotype has more than one count but fewer than ten. This chain joins TRBV7-2 and TRBJ1-4; a weak D match, TRBD1 (6 bases). Deletions cut 5 bases from V and 5 bases from J, with 15 bases between. CDR3 length: 15 residues. The V gene's germline CDR1 is SGHTA and CDR2 FQGNSA. This CDR3 is CASSEIQGGNEKLFF. Here the CDR3 DNA reads TGTGCCAGCAGCGAGATACAGGGTGGAAATGAAAAACTGTTTTTT.

J is TRBJ2-3 and V is TRBV28, with 15 bases that match TRBD2. Germline values: CDR1 MDHEN, CDR2 SYDVKM. The CDR3 totals 15 residues. With V trimmed by 3 bases and J by 7 bases, 2 bases remained unmatched. The CDR3 sequence is CASSLGTSGRNTQYF. The CDR3 coding sequence is TGTGCCAGCAGTTTGGGGACTAGCGGGAGGAATACGCAGTATTTT.

This clonotype came up a few times. The chain employs TRBV3-1 and TRBJ2-7; TRBD2 agrees at 9 bases. This CDR3 spans 15 amino acids. CDR1 and CDR2 from the germline V gene are LGHDT and YNNKEL (reference sequence). Trimming took 2 bases from V and 1 from J; bases not matched to a gene: 3. CDR3 amino acids: CASSQMSGGSYEQYF. As DNA, the CDR3 is TGTGCCAGCAGCCAAATGAGCGGGGGGTCCTACGAGCAGTACTTC.

This clonotype was observed a few times. V and J are TRBV29-1 and TRBJ2-7; 8 bases fit TRBD2. V lost 2 bases and J lost 4; bases outside the gene matches: 10. Per germline, CDR1 SQVTM and CDR2 ANQGSEA. CDR3 size: 15 residues. CDR3 sequence reads: CSVERDSGVIYEQYF. The CDR3 nucleotides are TGCAGCGTTGAACGGGATAGCGGGGTAATTTACGAGCAGTACTTC.